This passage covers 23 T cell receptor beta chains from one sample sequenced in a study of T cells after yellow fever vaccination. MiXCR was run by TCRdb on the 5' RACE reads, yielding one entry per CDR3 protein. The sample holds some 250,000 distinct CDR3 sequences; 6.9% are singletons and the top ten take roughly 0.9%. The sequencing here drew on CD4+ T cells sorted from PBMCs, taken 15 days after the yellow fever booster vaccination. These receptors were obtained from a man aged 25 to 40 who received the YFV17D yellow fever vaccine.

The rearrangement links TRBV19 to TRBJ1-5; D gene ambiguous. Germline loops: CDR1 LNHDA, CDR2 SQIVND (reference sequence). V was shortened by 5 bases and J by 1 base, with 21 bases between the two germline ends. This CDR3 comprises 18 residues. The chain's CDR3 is CASSAVRMILMSNQPQHF. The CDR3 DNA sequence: TGTGCCAGTAGTGCCGTGAGGATGATATTAATGAGCAATCAGCCCCAGCATTTT.

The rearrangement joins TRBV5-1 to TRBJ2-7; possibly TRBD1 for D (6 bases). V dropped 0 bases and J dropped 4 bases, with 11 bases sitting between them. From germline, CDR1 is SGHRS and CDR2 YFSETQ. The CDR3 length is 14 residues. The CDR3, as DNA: TGCGCCAGCAGCTTGGACAGGGAAGGTTACGAGCAGTACTTC. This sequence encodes CASSLDREGYEQYF.

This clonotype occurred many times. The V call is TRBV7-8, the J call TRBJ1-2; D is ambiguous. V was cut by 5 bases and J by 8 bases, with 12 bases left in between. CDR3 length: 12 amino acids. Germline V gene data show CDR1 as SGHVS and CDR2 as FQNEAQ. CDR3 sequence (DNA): TGTGCCAGCAGCCCCGACCGACGAGGCTACACCTTC. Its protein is CASSPDRRGYTF. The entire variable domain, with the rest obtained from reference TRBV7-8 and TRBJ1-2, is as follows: GAGVSQSPRYKVAKRGQDVALRCDPISGHVSLFWYQQALGQGPEFLTYFQNEAQLDKSGLPSDRFFAERPEGSVSTLKIQRTQQEDSAVYLCASSPDRRGYTFGSGTRLTVV.

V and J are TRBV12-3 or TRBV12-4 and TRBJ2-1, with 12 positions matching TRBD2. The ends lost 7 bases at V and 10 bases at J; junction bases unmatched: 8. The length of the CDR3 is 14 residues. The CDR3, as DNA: TGTGCCAGCACCCTTGGACTAGCGGGAATCGAGCAGTTCTTC. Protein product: CASTLGLAGIEQFF.

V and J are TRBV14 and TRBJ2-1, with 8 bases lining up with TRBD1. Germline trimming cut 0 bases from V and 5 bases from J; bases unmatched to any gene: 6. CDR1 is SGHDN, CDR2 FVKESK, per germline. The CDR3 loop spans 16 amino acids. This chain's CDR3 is CASSQDLGQGHNEQFF. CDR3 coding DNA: TGTGCCAGCAGCCAAGATCTCGGACAGGGTCACAATGAGCAGTTCTTC.

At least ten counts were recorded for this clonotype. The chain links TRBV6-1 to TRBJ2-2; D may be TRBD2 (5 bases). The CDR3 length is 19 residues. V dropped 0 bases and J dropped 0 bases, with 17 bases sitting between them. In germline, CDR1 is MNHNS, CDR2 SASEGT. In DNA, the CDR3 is TGTGCCAGCAGTGAAGCGCTTCGAGGGCTTCTAGCGAACACCGGGGAGCTGTTTTTT. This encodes CASSEALRGLLANTGELFF.

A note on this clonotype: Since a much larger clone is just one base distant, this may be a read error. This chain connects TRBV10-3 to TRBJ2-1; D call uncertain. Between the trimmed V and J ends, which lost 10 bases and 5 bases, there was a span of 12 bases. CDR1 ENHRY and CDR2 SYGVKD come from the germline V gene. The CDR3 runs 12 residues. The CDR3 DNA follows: TGTGCCACCTCCGTCCCGAACAATGAGCAGTTCTTC. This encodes CATSVPNNEQFF.

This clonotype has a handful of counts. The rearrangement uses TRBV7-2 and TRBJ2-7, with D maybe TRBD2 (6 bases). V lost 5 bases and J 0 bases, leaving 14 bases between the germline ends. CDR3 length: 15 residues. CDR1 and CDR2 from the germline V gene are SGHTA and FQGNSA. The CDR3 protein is CASSPPGLHSYEQYF. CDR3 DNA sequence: TGTGCCAGCAGCCCTCCGGGACTCCACTCCTACGAGCAGTACTTC.

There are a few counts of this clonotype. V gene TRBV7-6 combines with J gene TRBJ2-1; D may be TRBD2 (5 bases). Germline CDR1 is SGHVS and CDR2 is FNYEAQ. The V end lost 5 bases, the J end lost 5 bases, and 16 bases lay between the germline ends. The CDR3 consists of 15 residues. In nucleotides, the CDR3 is TGTGCCAGCAGCCCCGACCGGGGAATAGACAATGAGCAGTTCTTC. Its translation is CASSPDRGIDNEQFF.

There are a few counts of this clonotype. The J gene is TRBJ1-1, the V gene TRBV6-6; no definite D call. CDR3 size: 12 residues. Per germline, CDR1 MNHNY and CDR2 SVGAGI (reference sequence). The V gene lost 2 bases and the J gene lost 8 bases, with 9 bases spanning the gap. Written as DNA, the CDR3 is TGTGCCAGCAGTTACCCGGGCAGGGAAGCTTTCTTT. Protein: CASSYPGREAFF.

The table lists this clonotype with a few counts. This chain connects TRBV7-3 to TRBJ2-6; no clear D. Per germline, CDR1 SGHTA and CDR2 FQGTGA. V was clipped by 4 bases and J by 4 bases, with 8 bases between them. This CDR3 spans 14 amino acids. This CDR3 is CASSSQTGANVLTF. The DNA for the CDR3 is TGTGCCAGCAGCTCCCAGACCGGGGCCAACGTCCTGACTTTC.

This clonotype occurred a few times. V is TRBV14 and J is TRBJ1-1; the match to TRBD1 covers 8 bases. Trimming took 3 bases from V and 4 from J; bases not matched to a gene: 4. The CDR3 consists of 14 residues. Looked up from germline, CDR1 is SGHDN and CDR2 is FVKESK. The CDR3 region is CASSHTTGGTEAFF. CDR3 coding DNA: TGTGCCAGCAGCCATACTACAGGGGGCACTGAAGCTTTCTTT.

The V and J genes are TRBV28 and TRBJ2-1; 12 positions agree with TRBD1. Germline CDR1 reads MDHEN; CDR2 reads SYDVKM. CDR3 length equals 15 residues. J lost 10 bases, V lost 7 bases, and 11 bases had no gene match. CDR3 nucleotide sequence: TGTGCCAGCATCCTACTGGGACAGGGGGCACCCGAGCAGTTCTTC. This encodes CASILLGQGAPEQFF.

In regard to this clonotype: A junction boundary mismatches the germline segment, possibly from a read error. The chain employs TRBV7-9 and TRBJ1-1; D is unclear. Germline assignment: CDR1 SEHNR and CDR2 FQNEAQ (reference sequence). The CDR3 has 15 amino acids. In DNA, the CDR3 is TGTGCCAGCAGCTTAGTAGCAAGAATAAACACTGAAGCTTCCTTT. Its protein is CASSLVARINTEASF. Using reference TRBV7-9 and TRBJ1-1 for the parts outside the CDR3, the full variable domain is DTGVSQNPRHKITKRGQNVTFRCDPISEHNRLYWYRQTLGQGPEFLTYFQNEAQLEKSRLLSDRFSAERPKGSFSTLEIQRTEQGDSAMYLCASSLVARINTEASFGQGTRLTVV.

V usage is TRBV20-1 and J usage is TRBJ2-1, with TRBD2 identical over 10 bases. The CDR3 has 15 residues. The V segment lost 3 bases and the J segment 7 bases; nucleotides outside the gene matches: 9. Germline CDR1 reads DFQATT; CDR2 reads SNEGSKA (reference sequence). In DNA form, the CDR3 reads TGCAGTGCTAGCGCGGCTAGCGGGAGACCTAATGAGCAGTTCTTC. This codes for CSASAASGRPNEQFF.

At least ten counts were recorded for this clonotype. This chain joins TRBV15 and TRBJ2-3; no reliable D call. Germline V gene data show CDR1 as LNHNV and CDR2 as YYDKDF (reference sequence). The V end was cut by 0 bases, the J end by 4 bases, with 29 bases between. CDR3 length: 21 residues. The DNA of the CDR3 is TGTGCCACCAGCAGAGATCGGAATAGTCTCGGAGAGGTGGGTGCCTCAGATACGCAGTATTTT. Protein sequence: CATSRDRNSLGEVGASDTQYF.

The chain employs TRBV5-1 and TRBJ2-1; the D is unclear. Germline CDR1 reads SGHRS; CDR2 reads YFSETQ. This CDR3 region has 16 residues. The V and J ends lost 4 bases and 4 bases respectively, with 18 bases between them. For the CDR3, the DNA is TGCGCCAGCAGCACCCCTGAGAGGCACCTATACAATGAGCAGTTCTTC. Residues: CASSTPERHLYNEQFF.

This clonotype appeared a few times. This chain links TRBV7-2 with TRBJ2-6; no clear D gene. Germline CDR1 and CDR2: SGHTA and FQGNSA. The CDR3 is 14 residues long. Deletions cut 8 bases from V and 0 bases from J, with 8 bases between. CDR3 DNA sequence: TGTGCCAGCGTCCGGCTCTCTGGGGCCAACGTCCTGACTTTC. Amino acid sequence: CASVRLSGANVLTF.

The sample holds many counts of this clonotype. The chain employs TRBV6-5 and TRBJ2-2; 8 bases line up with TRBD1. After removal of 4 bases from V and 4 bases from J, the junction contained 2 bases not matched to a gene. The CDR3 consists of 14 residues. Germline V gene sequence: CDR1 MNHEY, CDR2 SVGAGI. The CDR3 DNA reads TGTGCCAGCAGTTTTACAGGGGGCACCGGGGAGCTGTTTTTT. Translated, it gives CASSFTGGTGELFF.

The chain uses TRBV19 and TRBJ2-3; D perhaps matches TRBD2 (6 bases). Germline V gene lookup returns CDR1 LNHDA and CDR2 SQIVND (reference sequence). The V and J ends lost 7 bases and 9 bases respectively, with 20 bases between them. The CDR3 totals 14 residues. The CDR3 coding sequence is TGTGCCAGTACCCAGACCGGGCGGGGTAACACGCAGTATTTT. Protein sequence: CASTQTGRGNTQYF.

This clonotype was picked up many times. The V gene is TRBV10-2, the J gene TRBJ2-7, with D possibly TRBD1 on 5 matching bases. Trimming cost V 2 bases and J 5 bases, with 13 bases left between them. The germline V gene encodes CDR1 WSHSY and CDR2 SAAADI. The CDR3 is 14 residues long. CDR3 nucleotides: TGCGCCAGCAGTGAGAGGACATTACGCCACGAGCAGTACTTC. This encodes CASSERTLRHEQYF.

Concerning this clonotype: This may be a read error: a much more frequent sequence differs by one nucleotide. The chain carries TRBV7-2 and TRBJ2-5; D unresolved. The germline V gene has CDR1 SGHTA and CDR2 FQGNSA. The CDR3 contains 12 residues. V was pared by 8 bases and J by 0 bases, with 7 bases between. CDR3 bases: TGTGCCAGCGGCTCCTACCAAGAGACCCAGTACTTC. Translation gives CASGSYQETQYF.

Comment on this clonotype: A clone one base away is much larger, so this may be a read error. CDR3 residues: CASTPGGQGKETQYF. For the CDR3, the DNA is TGTGCCAGCACCCCAGGGGGACAGGGTAAAGAGACCCAGTACTTC. V usage is TRBV12-3 or TRBV12-4 and J usage is TRBJ2-5; TRBD1 matches at 9 bases. V gave up 7 bases and J gave up 3 bases; unmatched junction bases: 9. CDR3 size: 15 residues.